A selection of T cell receptor beta chains follows, all from one sample in a study of cytomegalovirus exposure and HLA in healthy donors. Assay: immunoSEQ multiplex PCR; the TCRdb copy retains only in-frame clones and omits some. The table includes 97,000 or so clones, around 70% detected once. Input material: PBMCs. These receptors were obtained from a man over 45 in good health and CMV-seronegative. Both conserved end residues are part of each CDR3.

V,J,CDR3
TRBV30,TRBJ2-5,CAWSGLGTQYF
TRBV27,TRBJ1-2,CASSPNSRYYGYTF
TRBV11-2,TRBJ2-3,CASSFWGGDRTDTQYF
TRBV13,TRBJ2-7,CASSRIAGGINEQYF
TRBV4-1,TRBJ1-1,CASSQASQLQLLRGGGEAFF
TRBV14,TRBJ2-7,CASSQARQSSYEQYF
TRBV29-1,TRBJ2-3,CSVETLREGPTDTQYF
TRBV5-5,TRBJ2-6,CASSRSASGRAGANVLTF
TRBV5-4,TRBJ1-2,CASSLVTGRGYTF
TRBV9,TRBJ1-5,CASSVVVGTEQGPCNQPQHF
TRBV9,TRBJ1-5,CASKLTEGSNQPQHF
TRBV20-1,TRBJ1-2,CSGDRFEGYTF
TRBV5-1,TRBJ2-1,CASSLAPYQSHEQFF
TRBV6-5,TRBJ1-6,CAASRQDNSPLHF
TRBV9,TRBJ2-7,CASSVYSQGDEQYF
TRBV10-3,TRBJ1-6,CASSGTGDSPLHF
TRBV19,TRBJ1-5,CASSSPGHTVQSQHF
TRBV7-7,TRBJ2-1,CASSPGTSGNNEQFF
TRBV10-2,TRBJ2-7,CASRKDRDGSYEQYF
TRBV7-6,TRBJ1-4,CASRPINENEKLFF
TRBV6-4,TRBJ2-1,CASSDQDRGPYNEQFF
TRBV7-2,TRBJ1-6,CASKHGDREDSPLHF
TRBV11-3,TRBJ1-1,CASMDRANTEAFF
TRBV11-2,TRBJ1-5,CASSLQNNQPQHF
TRBV7-6,TRBJ2-1,CASSSPLAGGRNEQFF
TRBV4-3,TRBJ1-1,CASSQKTGINTEAFF
TRBV10-3,TRBJ2-3,CAISERERTDTQYF
TRBV5-1,TRBJ2-3,CASSTTGTSTDTQYF
TRBV6-4,TRBJ1-1,CASSVQVNTEAFF
TRBV15,TRBJ2-2,CATSRGWLAGEYTGELFF
TRBV4-2,TRBJ2-3,CASSYRDSDTDTQYF
TRBV4-3,TRBJ1-2,CASSHSTMDREFSNYGYTF
TRBV29-1,TRBJ1-1,CSVGRDLNTEAFF
TRBV29-1,TRBJ1-5,CSAAGGRDLPQHF
TRBV28,TRBJ1-4,CASRLPDRANEKLFF
TRBV5-4,TRBJ2-3,CASSFGLAGGTDTQYF
TRBV28,TRBJ1-2,CASSTGQTTNYGYTF
TRBV5-4,TRBJ2-3,CASSLSLAGVDTQYF
TRBV7-8,TRBJ1-2,CASSSLDRGANGYTF
TRBV29-1,TRBJ2-1,CSVEEYNEQFF
TRBV2,TRBJ1-3,CASSELGSGGNTIYF
TRBV19,TRBJ1-2,CASSRTGFFGYTF
TRBV6-1,TRBJ2-7,CASSVPDLGTGFTYEQYF
TRBV19,TRBJ1-1,CASTPGVGWGTEAFF
TRBV7-9,TRBJ2-3,CASSFSSLPTDTQYF
TRBV27,TRBJ2-3,CASSLLGTRPLDTQYF
TRBV30,TRBJ1-4,CAWSEKPGQRSEKLFF
TRBV27,TRBJ1-2,CASSPRTGYGYTF
TRBV5-4,TRBJ1-1,CASSWDRNTEAFF
TRBV4-1,TRBJ2-3,CASSQEPSGGAVADTQYF
TRBV27,-,CASSFTQYRTGELFF
TRBV13,TRBJ2-5,CASSFRAGETQYF
TRBV5-1,TRBJ2-7,CASSWTGGSRDEQYF
TRBV15,TRBJ1-5,CATSSRDRDNGGNQPQHF
TRBV9,TRBJ1-2,CASTLDRADYGYTF